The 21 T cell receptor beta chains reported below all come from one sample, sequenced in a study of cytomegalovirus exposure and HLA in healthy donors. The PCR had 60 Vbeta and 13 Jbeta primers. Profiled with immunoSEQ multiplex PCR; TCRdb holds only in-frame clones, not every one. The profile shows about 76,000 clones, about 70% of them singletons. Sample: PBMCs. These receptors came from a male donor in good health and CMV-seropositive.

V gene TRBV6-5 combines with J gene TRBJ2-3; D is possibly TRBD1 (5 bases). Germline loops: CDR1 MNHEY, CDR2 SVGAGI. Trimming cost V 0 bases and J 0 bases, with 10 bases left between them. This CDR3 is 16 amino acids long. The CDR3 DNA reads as TGTGCCAGCAGTTACTCCCCTTGGACAAGCACAGATACGCAGTATTTT. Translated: CASSYSPWTSTDTQYF.

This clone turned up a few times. The CDR3 reads CASSVRGSRETQYF. The DNA for the CDR3 is TGCGCCAGCAGCGTCAGGGGAAGCAGGGAGACCCAGTACTTC. J is TRBJ2-5 and V is TRBV5-1, with D possibly TRBD1 on 6 matching bases. This CDR3 has 14 amino acids. Germline V gene sequence: CDR1 SGHRS, CDR2 YFSETQ. The V end was cut by 4 bases, the J end by 5 bases, with 15 bases between.

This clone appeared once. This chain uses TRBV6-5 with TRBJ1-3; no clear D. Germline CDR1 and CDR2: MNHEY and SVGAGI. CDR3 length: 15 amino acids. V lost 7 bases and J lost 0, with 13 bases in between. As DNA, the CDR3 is TGTGCCAGCATTGGGCCGTTGAGCTCTGGAAACACCATATATTTT. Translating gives CASIGPLSSGNTIYF.

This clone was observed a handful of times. CDR3 protein: CASSEGRGQPQHF. The CDR3 region has the DNA TGTGCCAGCAGTGAGGGCAGGGGACAGCCCCAGCATTTT. V usage is TRBV6-1 and J usage is TRBJ1-5; a weak D match, TRBD1 (6 bases). The CDR3 has 13 amino acids. Deletions cut 3 bases from V and 7 bases from J, with 10 bases between. Per germline, CDR1 MNHNS and CDR2 SASEGT.

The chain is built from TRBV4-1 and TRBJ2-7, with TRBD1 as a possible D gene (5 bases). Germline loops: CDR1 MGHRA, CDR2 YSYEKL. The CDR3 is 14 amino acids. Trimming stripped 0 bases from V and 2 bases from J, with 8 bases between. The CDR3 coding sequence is TGCGCCAGCAGCCAAGAGCGGACACCCTACGAGCAGTACTTC. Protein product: CASSQERTPYEQYF.

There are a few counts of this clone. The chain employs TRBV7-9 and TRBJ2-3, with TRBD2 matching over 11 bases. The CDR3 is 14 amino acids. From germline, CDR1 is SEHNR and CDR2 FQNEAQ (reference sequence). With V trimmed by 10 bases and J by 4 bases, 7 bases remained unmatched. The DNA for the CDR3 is TGTGCCATCAATAGCGGGGGGGCGTCAGATACGCAGTATTTT. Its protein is CAINSGGASDTQYF. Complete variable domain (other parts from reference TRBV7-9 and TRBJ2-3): DTGVSQNPRHKITKRGQNVTFRCDPISEHNRLYWYRQTLGQGPEFLTYFQNEAQLEKSRLLSDRFSAERPKGSFSTLEIQRTEQGDSAMYLCAINSGGASDTQYFGPGTRLTVL.

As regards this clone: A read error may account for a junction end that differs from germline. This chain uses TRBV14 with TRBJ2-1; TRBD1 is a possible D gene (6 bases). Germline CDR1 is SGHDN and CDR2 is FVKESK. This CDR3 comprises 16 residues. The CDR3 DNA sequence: TGTGCCAGCAGCGAAGACCAATCGGACAGCTACAATGAGCAGTTCTTC. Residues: CASSEDQSDSYNEQFF. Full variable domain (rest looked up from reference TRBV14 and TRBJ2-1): EAGVTQFPSHSVIEKGQTVTLRCDPISGHDNLYWYRRVMGKEIKFLLHFVKESKQDESGMPNNRFLAERTGGTYSTLKVQPAELEDSGVYFCASSEDQSDSYNEQFFGPGTRLTVL.

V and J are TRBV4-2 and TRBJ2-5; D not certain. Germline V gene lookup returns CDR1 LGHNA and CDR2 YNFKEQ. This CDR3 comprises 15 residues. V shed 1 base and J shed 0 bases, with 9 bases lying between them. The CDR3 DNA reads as TGTGCCAGCAGCCAAGCCTGGCGGAACCAAGAGACCCAGTACTTC. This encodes CASSQAWRNQETQYF.

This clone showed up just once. The CDR3 sequence is CASSSTGKNTEAFF. DNA for the CDR3: TGTGCCAGCAGTTCGACAGGAAAGAACACTGAAGCTTTCTTT. V usage is TRBV27 and J usage is TRBJ1-1, with D possibly matching TRBD1 (6 bases). Germline CDR1 reads MNHEY; CDR2 reads SMNVEV (reference sequence). V lost 4 bases and J lost 1, with 10 bases in between. This CDR3 has 14 amino acids.

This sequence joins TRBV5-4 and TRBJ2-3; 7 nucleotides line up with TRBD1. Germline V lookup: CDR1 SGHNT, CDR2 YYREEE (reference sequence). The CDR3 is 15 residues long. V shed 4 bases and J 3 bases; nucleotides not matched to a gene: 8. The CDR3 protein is CASSPPDRETDTQYF. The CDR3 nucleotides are TGTGCCAGCAGCCCACCAGACAGGGAAACAGATACGCAGTATTTT. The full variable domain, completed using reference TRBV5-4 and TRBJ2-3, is ETGVTQSPTHLIKTRGQQVTLRCSSQSGHNTVSWYQQALGQGPQFIFQYYREEENGRGNFPPRFSGLQFPNYSSELNVNALELDDSALYLCASSPPDRETDTQYFGPGTRLTVL.

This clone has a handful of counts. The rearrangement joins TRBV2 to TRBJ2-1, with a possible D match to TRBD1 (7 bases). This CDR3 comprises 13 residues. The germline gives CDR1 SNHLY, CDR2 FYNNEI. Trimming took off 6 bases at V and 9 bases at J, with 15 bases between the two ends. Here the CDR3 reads CASSRGGGFEQFF. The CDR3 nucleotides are TGTGCCAGCAGCCGCGGAGGGGGCTTTGAGCAGTTCTTC.

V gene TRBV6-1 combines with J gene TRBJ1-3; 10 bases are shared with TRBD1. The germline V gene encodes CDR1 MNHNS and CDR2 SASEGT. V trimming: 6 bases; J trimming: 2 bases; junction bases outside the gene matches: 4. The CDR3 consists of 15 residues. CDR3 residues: CASRPGTGAGNTIYF. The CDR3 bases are TGTGCCAGCAGACCTGGGACAGGGGCTGGAAACACCATATATTTT.

CDR3 sequence: CASSVDRGDTEAFF. CDR3 in DNA: TGTGCCAGCAGTGTAGACAGGGGGGACACTGAAGCTTTCTTT. This chain connects TRBV2 to TRBJ1-1, with 9 bases lining up with TRBD1. CDR3 length: 14 amino acids. CDR1 and CDR2 from the germline V gene are SNHLY and FYNNEI. After removal of 4 bases from V and 3 bases from J, the junction contained 3 bases not matched to a gene.

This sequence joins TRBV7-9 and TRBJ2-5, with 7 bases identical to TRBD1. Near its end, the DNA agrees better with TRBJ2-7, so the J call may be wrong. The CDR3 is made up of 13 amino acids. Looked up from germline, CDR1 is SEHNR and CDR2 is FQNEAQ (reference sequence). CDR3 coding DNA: TGTGCCAGCAGCCAGGGACAGTCCTACGAGCAGTACTTC. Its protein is CASSQGQSYEQYF.

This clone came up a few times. CDR3 nucleotides: TGCGCCAGCAGGACGGGAGCCTCTGGAAACACCATATATTTT. Residues: CASRTGASGNTIYF. The V call is TRBV5-1, the J call TRBJ1-3; no reliable D call. The CDR3 spans 14 residues. Germline V gene lookup returns CDR1 SGHRS and CDR2 YFSETQ. V was trimmed by 5 bases and J by 0 bases, leaving 9 bases between them. Supplemented by reference TRBV5-1 and TRBJ1-3, the full variable domain reads KAGVTQTPRYLIKTRGQQVTLSCSPISGHRSVSWYQQTPGQGLQFLFEYFSETQRNKGNFPGRFSGRQFSNSRSEMNVSTLELGDSALYLCASRTGASGNTIYFGEGSWLTVV.

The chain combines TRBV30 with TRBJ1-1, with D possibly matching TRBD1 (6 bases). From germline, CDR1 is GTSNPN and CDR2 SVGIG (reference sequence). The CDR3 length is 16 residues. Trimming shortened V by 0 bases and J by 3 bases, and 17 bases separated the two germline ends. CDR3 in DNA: TGTGCCTGGAGTGTACGCATGAGGGGGGGGTACACTGAAGCTTTCTTT. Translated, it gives CAWSVRMRGGYTEAFF.

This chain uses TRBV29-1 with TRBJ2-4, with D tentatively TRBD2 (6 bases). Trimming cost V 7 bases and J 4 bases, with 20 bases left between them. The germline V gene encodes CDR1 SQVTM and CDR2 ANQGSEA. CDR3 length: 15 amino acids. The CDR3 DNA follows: TGCAGCGCGTACAAACGCGGGACGGGGAAAAACATTCAGTACTTC. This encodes CSAYKRGTGKNIQYF.

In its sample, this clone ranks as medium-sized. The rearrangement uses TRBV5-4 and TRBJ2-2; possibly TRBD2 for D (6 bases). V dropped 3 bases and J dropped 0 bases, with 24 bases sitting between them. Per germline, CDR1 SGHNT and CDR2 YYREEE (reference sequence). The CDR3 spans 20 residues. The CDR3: CASSSVGNRGKYANTGELFF. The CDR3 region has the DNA TGTGCCAGCAGCTCAGTGGGCAACCGGGGGAAATACGCGAACACCGGGGAGCTGTTTTTT.

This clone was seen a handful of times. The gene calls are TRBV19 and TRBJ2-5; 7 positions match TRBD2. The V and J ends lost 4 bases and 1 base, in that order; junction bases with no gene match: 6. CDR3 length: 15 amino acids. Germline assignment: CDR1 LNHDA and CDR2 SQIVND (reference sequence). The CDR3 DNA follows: TGTGCCAGTAGTACAGTGACGGGGGGCCAAGAGACCCAGTACTTC. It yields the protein CASSTVTGGQETQYF.

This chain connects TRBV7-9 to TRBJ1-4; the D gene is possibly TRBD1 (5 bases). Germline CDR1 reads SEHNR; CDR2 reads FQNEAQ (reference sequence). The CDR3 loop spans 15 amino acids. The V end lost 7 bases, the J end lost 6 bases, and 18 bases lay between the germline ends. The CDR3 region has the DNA TGTGCCAGCACCCGGCCGGCTCGGGGGGATGAAAAACTGTTTTTT. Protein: CASTRPARGDEKLFF.

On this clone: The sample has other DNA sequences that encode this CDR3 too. This CDR3 reads CASSVRDTQYF. The CDR3 coding sequence is TGTGCCAGCAGCGTCAGGGATACGCAGTATTTT. This sequence joins TRBV2 and TRBJ2-3; D is ambiguous. Trimming stripped 6 bases from V and 6 bases from J, with 7 bases between. The CDR3 runs to 11 residues. Per the germline V gene, CDR1 is SNHLY and CDR2 is FYNNEI. Full variable domain (rest looked up from reference TRBV2 and TRBJ2-3): EPEVTQTPSHQVTQMGQEVILRCVPISNHLYFYWYRQILGQKVEFLVSFYNNEISEKSEIFDDQFSVERPDGSNFTLKIRSTKLEDSAMYFCASSVRDTQYFGPGTRLTVL.